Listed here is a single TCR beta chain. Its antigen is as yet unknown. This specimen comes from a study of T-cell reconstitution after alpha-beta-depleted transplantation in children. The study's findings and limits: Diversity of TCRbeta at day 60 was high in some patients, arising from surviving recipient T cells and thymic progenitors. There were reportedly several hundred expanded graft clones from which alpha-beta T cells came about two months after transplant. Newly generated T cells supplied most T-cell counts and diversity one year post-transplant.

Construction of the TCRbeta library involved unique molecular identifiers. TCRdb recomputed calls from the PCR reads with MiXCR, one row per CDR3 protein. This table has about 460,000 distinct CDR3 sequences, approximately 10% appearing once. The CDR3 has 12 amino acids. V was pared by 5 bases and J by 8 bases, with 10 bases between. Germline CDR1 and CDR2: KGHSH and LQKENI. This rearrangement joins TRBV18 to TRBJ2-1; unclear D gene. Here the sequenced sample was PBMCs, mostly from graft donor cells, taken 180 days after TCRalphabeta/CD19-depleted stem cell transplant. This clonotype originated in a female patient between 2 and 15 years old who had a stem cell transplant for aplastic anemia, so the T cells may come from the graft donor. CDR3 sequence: CASSGAADEQFF. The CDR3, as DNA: TGTGCCAGCTCAGGCGCCGCGGATGAGCAGTTCTTC.